A single sample is the source of the 18 T cell receptor beta chains below, sequenced in a study of shared clonotypes between healthy human individuals. CD8 cells classed as naive were CD45RO-negative and positively selected for CCR7, excluding terminally differentiated effector memory CD45RA+ cells. Produced via immunoSEQ multiplex PCR; TCRdb's table is partial and in-frame only. The table shows some 630,000 clones, with 95% to 96% occurring only once. Input material: naive CD8+ T cells sorted from blood. The receptors were sampled from a woman aged 25 to 39 in good health.

The rearrangement links TRBV28 to TRBJ1-1, with D possibly being TRBD1 (5 bases). The length of the CDR3 is 18 residues. The germline gives CDR1 MDHEN, CDR2 SYDVKM. V lost 7 bases and J lost 1, with 25 bases in between. The CDR3 region is CASIPRPGVKSSNTEAFF. CDR3 in DNA: TGTGCCAGCATCCCAAGGCCGGGGGTTAAGAGCTCGAACACTGAAGCTTTCTTT. Complete variable domain (other parts from reference TRBV28 and TRBJ1-1): DVKVTQSSRYLVKRTGEKVFLECVQDMDHENMFWYRQDPGLGLRLIYFSYDVKMKEKGDIPEGYSVSREKKERFSLILESASTNQTSMYLCASIPRPGVKSSNTEAFFGQGTRLTVV.

The J gene is TRBJ2-7, the V gene TRBV7-6, with a weak D call TRBD2 (5 bases). The CDR3 sequence is 12 residues long. Germline CDR1 reads SGHVS; CDR2 reads FNYEAQ. The germline V and J ends were trimmed by 1 base and 6 bases, with 7 bases remaining between them. The CDR3 DNA reads as TGTGCCAGCAGCTTAGATGGAGGCGAGCAGTACTTC. This encodes CASSLDGGEQYF.

The chain joins TRBV19 to TRBJ2-1; the D gene is possibly TRBD1 (5 bases). There are 14 residues in the CDR3. Germline CDR1 reads LNHDA; CDR2 reads SQIVND (reference sequence). Trimming left V 4 bases short and J 1 base short, with 8 bases between. The CDR3 region has the DNA TGTGCCAGTAGTAACCAGGGATCCTACAATGAGCAGTTCTTC. Residues: CASSNQGSYNEQFF. Complete variable domain (other parts from reference TRBV19 and TRBJ2-1): DGGITQSPKYLFRKEGQNVTLSCEQNLNHDAMYWYRQDPGQGLRLIYYSQIVNDFQKGDIAEGYSVSREKKESFPLTVTSAQKNPTAFYLCASSNQGSYNEQFFGPGTRLTVL.

The chain is built from TRBV19 and TRBJ2-1, with unresolved D. This CDR3 comprises 16 residues. In germline, CDR1 is LNHDA, CDR2 SQIVND (reference sequence). V lost 2 bases and J 3 bases, leaving 14 bases between the germline ends. CDR3 coding DNA: TGTGCCAGTAGTATAATGACTTATGAGTACTACAATGAGCAGTTCTTC. Protein product: CASSIMTYEYYNEQFF.

V gene TRBV5-4 combines with J gene TRBJ2-1; tentative D call: TRBD2 (6 bases). Germline V CDR1 and CDR2: SGHNT, YYREEE (reference sequence). The CDR3 covers 15 residues. Trimming left V 5 bases short and J 0 bases short, with 12 bases between. CDR3 amino acids: CASRPGTLSYNEQFF. CDR3 DNA: TGTGCCAGCAGACCCGGGACTCTCTCCTACAATGAGCAGTTCTTC.

The V call is TRBV27, the J call TRBJ2-2; tentative D call: TRBD1 (5 bases). The germline V gene encodes CDR1 MNHEY and CDR2 SMNVEV (reference sequence). The CDR3 contains 14 residues. Trimming took off 3 bases at V and 4 bases at J, with 9 bases between the two ends. This CDR3 reads CASSFATGTGELFF. The CDR3 DNA follows: TGTGCCAGCAGTTTTGCAACAGGCACCGGGGAGCTGTTTTTT.

The chain is built from TRBV6-6 and TRBJ2-7, with 10 nucleotides matching TRBD2. The V gene's germline CDR1 is MNHNY and CDR2 SVGAGI (reference sequence). CDR3 length: 15 amino acids. V trimming: 8 bases; J trimming: 3 bases; junction bases outside the gene matches: 10. DNA of the CDR3: TGTGCCAGCGCCACGCTAGCGGGAGATCTCTACGAGCAGTACTTC. Amino acid sequence: CASATLAGDLYEQYF.

The rearrangement links TRBV6-5 to TRBJ2-1; maybe TRBD2 (6 bases). Looked up from germline, CDR1 is MNHEY and CDR2 is SVGAGI. The CDR3 spans 16 residues. V gave up 0 bases and J gave up 0 bases, with 9 bases separating them. CDR3 in amino acids: CASSYSGRSSYNEQFF. The CDR3, as DNA: TGTGCCAGCAGTTACTCCGGGAGAAGCTCCTACAATGAGCAGTTCTTC.

The rearrangement joins TRBV19 to TRBJ2-4; perhaps TRBD1 as D (6 bases). V lost 2 bases to trimming and J lost 3 bases, with 11 bases between them. The CDR3 is 15 amino acids. CDR1 is LNHDA, CDR2 SQIVND, per germline (reference sequence). The CDR3 DNA sequence: TGTGCCAGTAGTATAACTAGAGGGGGCAAAAACATTCAGTACTTC. Translating it yields CASSITRGGKNIQYF.

The chain joins TRBV5-1 to TRBJ2-7; the D gene is possibly TRBD1 (6 bases). The germline gives CDR1 SGHRS, CDR2 YFSETQ. Trimming took 7 bases from V and 4 from J, leaving 12 bases between them. CDR3 length equals 12 residues. CDR3 sequence reads: CASREQGYEQYF. DNA of the CDR3: TGCGCCAGCCGGGAACAGGGATACGAGCAGTACTTC.

This rearrangement joins TRBV2 to TRBJ2-3; 11 bases match TRBD2. The germline gives CDR1 SNHLY, CDR2 FYNNEI. Trimming at V came to 8 bases and at J to 0 bases, leaving 4 bases not matched to a gene. The CDR3 has 15 residues. The CDR3 DNA sequence: TGTGCCAGCCCCGGGACTAGCGGTAGCACAGATACGCAGTATTTT. Its translation is CASPGTSGSTDTQYF.

The V gene is TRBV28, the J gene TRBJ2-5; either TRBD1 or TRBD2 may fit D (6 bases each). This CDR3 comprises 13 residues. V was cut by 2 bases and J by 5 bases, with 9 bases left in between. CDR1 MDHEN and CDR2 SYDVKM come from the germline V gene. CDR3: CASSLQGRETQYF. The CDR3 coding sequence is TGTGCCAGCAGTTTACAGGGGAGGGAGACCCAGTACTTC. Based on the CDR3 plus reference TRBV28 and TRBJ2-5, the full variable domain is DVKVTQSSRYLVKRTGEKVFLECVQDMDHENMFWYRQDPGLGLRLIYFSYDVKMKEKGDIPEGYSVSREKKERFSLILESASTNQTSMYLCASSLQGRETQYFGPGTRLLVL.

The CDR3 region has the DNA TGTGCCAGCAGTTACTCCTCTAGCGGGAGTCAGACCCAGTACTTC. This translates into CASSYSSSGSQTQYF. This chain joins TRBV6-5 and TRBJ2-5; 10 bases match TRBD2. The CDR3 is made up of 15 amino acids. The V and J ends lost 0 bases and 6 bases, in that order; junction bases with no gene match: 4. Germline V gene sequence: CDR1 MNHEY, CDR2 SVGAGI.

The chain is built from TRBV19 and TRBJ2-7, with no clear D. The CDR3 runs to 14 residues. Germline assignment: CDR1 LNHDA and CDR2 SQIVND (reference sequence). Trimming stripped 1 base from V and 3 bases from J, with 10 bases between. CDR3 loop: CASSIAPVGYEQYF. The CDR3, as DNA: TGTGCCAGTAGTATAGCCCCGGTGGGCTACGAGCAGTACTTC.

The chain couples TRBV13 to TRBJ2-1; no reliable D call. The CDR3 consists of 13 residues. V was shortened by 7 bases and J by 4 bases, with 11 bases between the two germline ends. CDR1 is PRHDT, CDR2 FYEKMQ, per germline (reference sequence). CDR3 nucleotides: TGTGCCAGCACGGGCCAACCGTACAATGAGCAGTTCTTC. Its protein is CASTGQPYNEQFF.

The chain has TRBV4-1 and TRBJ2-7, with TRBD1 identical over 7 bases. This CDR3 has 15 residues. From germline, CDR1 is MGHRA and CDR2 YSYEKL. Trimming at V came to 0 bases and at J to 3 bases, leaving 5 bases not matched to a gene. The CDR3 spells CASSQETGPHYEQYF. The CDR3, as DNA: TGCGCCAGCAGCCAAGAGACAGGGCCCCACTACGAGCAGTACTTC.

The J gene is TRBJ2-1, the V gene TRBV6-5, with 7 bases matching TRBD2. From germline, CDR1 is MNHEY and CDR2 SVGAGI. CDR3 length equals 14 residues. J gave up 7 bases and V 7 bases, and 10 bases lay outside the gene matches. CDR3 amino acids: CASNRAGPSNEQFF. In DNA, the CDR3 is TGTGCCAGCAACAGAGCGGGACCCTCTAATGAGCAGTTCTTC.

The DNA of the CDR3 is TGTGCCAGCGATCGGTTGGGTCTCGGGGATGGCTACACCTTC. Encoded protein: CASDRLGLGDGYTF. V usage is TRBV7-9 and J usage is TRBJ1-2, with D hard to call. Per germline, CDR1 SEHNR and CDR2 FQNEAQ (reference sequence). V lost 8 bases, J lost 6 bases, and 19 bases lay in between. The CDR3 runs to 14 residues.